This paragraph covers one TCR beta chain sequence. The sample comes from a study of blood T cell repertoires in COVID-19. Study-level background: Both acute and convalescent COVID-19 samples were obtained from the United States, Italy and Spain. Sources were T cells, B-cell-depleted T cells, or PBMCs; the material itself was cDNA or gDNA.

The CDR3 spans 14 residues. Trimming cost V 4 bases and J 3 bases, with 12 bases left between them. CDR1 and CDR2 from the germline V gene are SNHLY and FYNNEI. Clones were read by immunoSEQ multiplex PCR, and TCRdb kept only the in-frame ones, dropping some. This sample carries 300,000 to 350,000 clones, 65% to 85% of them seen once, and the ten largest clones take 3%. This receptor was taken from a man aged 25-40 years with active or convalescent COVID-19. The V call is TRBV2, the J call TRBJ1-1; D not certain. Sequencing used peripheral blood. The chain's CDR3 is CASSVNTWHTEAFF. The CDR3 DNA sequence: TGTGCCAGCAGTGTCAACACCTGGCACACTGAAGCTTTCTTT.